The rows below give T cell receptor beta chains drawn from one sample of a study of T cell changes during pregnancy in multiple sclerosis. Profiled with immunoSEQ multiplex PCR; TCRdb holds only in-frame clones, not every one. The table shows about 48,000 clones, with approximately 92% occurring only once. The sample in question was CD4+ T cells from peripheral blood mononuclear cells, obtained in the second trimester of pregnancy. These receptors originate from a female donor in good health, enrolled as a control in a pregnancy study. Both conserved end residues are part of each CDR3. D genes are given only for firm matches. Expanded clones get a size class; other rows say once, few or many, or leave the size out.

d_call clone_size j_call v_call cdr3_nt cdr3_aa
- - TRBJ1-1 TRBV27 TGTGCCAGCAGTTTGCGGGGATCCACTGAAGCTTTCTTT CASSLRGSTEAFF
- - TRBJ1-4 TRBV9 TGTGCCAGCAGCGTAGGAACTACAGGAGAAAAACTGTTTTTT CASSVGTTGEKLFF
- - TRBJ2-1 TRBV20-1 TGCAGTGCTACCGACAACAATGAGCAGTTCTTC CSATDNNEQFF
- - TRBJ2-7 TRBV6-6 TGTGCCAGCAGTTACTCGCGAGAATACGAGCAGTACTTC CASSYSREYEQYF
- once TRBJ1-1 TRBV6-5 TGTGCCAGCAGTTATCGAGGACCGACGGGATCTTTCTTT CASSYRGPTGSFF
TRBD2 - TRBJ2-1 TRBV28 TGTGCCAGCAGGTCGGGGACTAGCGCGTACGAGCAGTTCTTC CASRSGTSAYEQFF
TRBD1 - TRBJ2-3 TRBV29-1 TGCAGCGTTGAAGCGGTCGGACAGGCGATTACAGATACGCAGTATTTT CSVEAVGQAITDTQYF
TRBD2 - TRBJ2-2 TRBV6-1 TGTGCCAGCAGTGAAAAAGAGGTGCTAGCGGGGACCGGGGAGCTGTTTTTT CASSEKEVLAGTGELFF
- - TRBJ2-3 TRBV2 TGTGCCAGCAGTGAAAAGCGGACCCACACAGATACGCAGTATTTT CASSEKRTHTDTQYF
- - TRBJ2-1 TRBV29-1 TGCAGCGGGACTTTAAGCCTCGGGACATGGCAACACAATGAGCAGTTCTTC CSGTLSLGTWQHNEQFF
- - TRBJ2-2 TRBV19 TGTGCCAGTAGTATCGGTCTTTGGGGCGGAGGGTCCGGGGAGCTGTTTTTT CASSIGLWGGGSGELFF
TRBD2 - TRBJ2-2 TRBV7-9 TGTGCCAGCAGCCGGGGACTAGCGGTCGGGGAGCTGTTTTTT CASSRGLAVGELFF
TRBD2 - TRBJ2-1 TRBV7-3 TGTGCCAGCAGCTCCTTAGCGGGAGGGCCCCAAGAGCAGTTCTTC CASSSLAGGPQEQFF
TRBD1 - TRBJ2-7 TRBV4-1 TGCGCCAGCAGCCAAGGGGACAGGGGGCAAAGGGAGCAGTACTTC CASSQGDRGQREQYF
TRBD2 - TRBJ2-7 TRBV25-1 TGTGCCAGCAGTGAAGGGACTAGCGGTTCCTACGAGCAGTACTTC CASSEGTSGSYEQYF
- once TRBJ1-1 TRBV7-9 TGTGCCAGCGACCGAGGGGACATGAACACTGAAGCTTTCTTT CASDRGDMNTEAFF
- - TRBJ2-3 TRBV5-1 TGCGCCAGCAGCCCCCGGACTAGCACAGATACGCAGTATTTT CASSPRTSTDTQYF
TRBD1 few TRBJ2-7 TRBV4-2 TGTGCCAGCAGCCAAGATTGGGCAGGGGGCTCCTACGAGCAGTACTTC CASSQDWAGGSYEQYF
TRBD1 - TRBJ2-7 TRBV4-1 TGCGCCAGCAGCCAAGACGGACAGGGGAGCACCTACGAGCAGTACTTC CASSQDGQGSTYEQYF
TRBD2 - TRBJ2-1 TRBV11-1 TGTGCCAGCAGCTTAAGCGGGGAAGGACAGTTCTTC CASSLSGEGQFF
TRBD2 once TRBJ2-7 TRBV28 TGTGCCACTTCACCGGGCGCCCCTCGGGGGGGCTCGGGCGCCCCTCGGGGGGAGCAGTACTTC CATSPGAPRGGSGAPRGEQYF
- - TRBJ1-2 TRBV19 TGTGCCAGTAGTATAGGTCATAACTATGGCTACACCTTC CASSIGHNYGYTF
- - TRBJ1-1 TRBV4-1 TGCGCCAGCAGCCTCACCCGGGGCACTGAAGCTTTCTTT CASSLTRGTEAFF
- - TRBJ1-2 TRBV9 TGTGCCAGCAGCGTAGACTCGTGGGGCTCAAACTATGGCTACACCTTC CASSVDSWGSNYGYTF
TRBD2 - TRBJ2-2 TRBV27 TGTGCCACCTCTCCAGCGGGGACCAACACCGGGGAGCTGTTTTTT CATSPAGTNTGELFF
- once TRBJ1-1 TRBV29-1 TGCAGCGTTGCGGACTCAGCACTAGGCACTGAAGCTTTCTTT CSVADSALGTEAFF
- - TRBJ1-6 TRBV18 TGTGCCAGCTCACCGGGGAGGGATCCCCTCCACTTT CASSPGRDPLHF
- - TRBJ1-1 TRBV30 TGTGCCTGGAGTACTAGTTCGAACACTGAAGCTTTCTTT CAWSTSSNTEAFF
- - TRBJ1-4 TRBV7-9 TGTGCCAGCAGCTCCCAGGCATATAATGAAAAACTGTTTTTT CASSSQAYNEKLFF
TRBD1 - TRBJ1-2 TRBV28 TGTGCCAGCAGGCCGACAGGGGGCGGGGGCTACACCTTC CASRPTGGGGYTF
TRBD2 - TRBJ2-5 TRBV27 TGTGCCAGCCGGGAGGGCCGGTACCAAGAGACCCAGTACTTC CASREGRYQETQYF
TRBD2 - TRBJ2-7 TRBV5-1 TGCGCCAGCAGCTCGAGGGGACATTCCGGGACTAGCAGCTCCTACGAGCAGTACTTC CASSSRGHSGTSSSYEQYF
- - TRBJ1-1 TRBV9 TGTGCCAGCAGCACAGGACAGCCGGGCACTGAAGCTTTCTTT CASSTGQPGTEAFF
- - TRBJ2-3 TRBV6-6 TGTGCCAGCATCACAACGGATACGCAGTATTTT CASITTDTQYF
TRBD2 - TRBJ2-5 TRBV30 TGTGCCTTCAGAAATAGGGAGACTAGCGGGTACCAAGAGACCCAGTACTTC CAFRNRETSGYQETQYF
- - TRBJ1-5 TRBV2 TGTGCCAGCAGTGAACGGGGGGCGAGGTTGGGTCAGCCCCAGCATTTT CASSERGARLGQPQHF
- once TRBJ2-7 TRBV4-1 TGCGCCAGCAGCCATCCCCCCCGGAGCCACGAGCAGTACTTC CASSHPPRSHEQYF
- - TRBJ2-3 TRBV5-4 TGTGCCAGCAGTAGCGCAATCAGCACAGATACGCAGTATTTT CASSSAISTDTQYF
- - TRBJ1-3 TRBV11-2 TGTGCCAGCAGCCGCATACAGGGATCTGGAAACACCATATATTTT CASSRIQGSGNTIYF
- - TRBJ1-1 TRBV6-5 TGTGCCAGCAGTACAGAAAATGAAGCTTTCTTT CASSTENEAFF
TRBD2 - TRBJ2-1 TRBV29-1 TGCAGTACTAGCGGGAGGGGGACTGAGCAGTTCTTC CSTSGRGTEQFF
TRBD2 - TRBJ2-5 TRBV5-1 TGCGCCAGCAGCCCCACTGCGGGGGAAGAGACCCAGTACTTC CASSPTAGEETQYF
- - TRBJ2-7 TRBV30 TGTGCCTGGAGTGTAACGTTTGGCCTCTACGAGCAGTACTTC CAWSVTFGLYEQYF
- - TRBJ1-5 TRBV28 TGTGCCAGCAGCTGGGCCGGGAACAATCAGCCCCAGCATTTT CASSWAGNNQPQHF
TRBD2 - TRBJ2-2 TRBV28 TGTGCCAGCAGTAGTAGCGGGAGGGCGATAAACACCGGGGAGCTGTTTTTT CASSSSGRAINTGELFF
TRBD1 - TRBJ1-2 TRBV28 TGTGCCAGCAGTTTGGTGGGACAGGACCTTCTTACTAACTATGGCTACACCTTC CASSLVGQDLLTNYGYTF
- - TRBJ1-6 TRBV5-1 TGCGCCAGCAGCTTGGAGTCCAGGGTGCCGAATTCACCCCTCCACTTT CASSLESRVPNSPLHF
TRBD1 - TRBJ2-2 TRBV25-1 TGTGCCAGCAGTGACGGACAGGGAGGATCGGGCACCGGGGAGCTGTTTTTT CASSDGQGGSGTGELFF
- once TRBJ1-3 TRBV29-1 TGCAGCGTTTTAAGAGGCCTCTCTGGAAACACCATATATTTT CSVLRGLSGNTIYF
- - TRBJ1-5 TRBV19 TGTGCCAGTAACCCCCGCCAGGGATGGAATCAGCCCCAGCATTTT CASNPRQGWNQPQHF
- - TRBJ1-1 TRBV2 TGTGCCAGCAGTGCAGGCGCGGGCACTGAAGCTTTCTTT CASSAGAGTEAFF
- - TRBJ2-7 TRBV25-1 TGTGCCAGCAGTGTACGCGAGGGCTCCTACGAGCAGTACTTC CASSVREGSYEQYF
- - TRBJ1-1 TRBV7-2 TGTGCCAGCAGTTCAGGGGCGAGCACTGAAGCTTTCTTT CASSSGASTEAFF